This record looks at one T cell receptor (beta chain) sequence and its context. Antigen unknown. This specimen belongs to a study of CD8+ T cells in alopecia areata. Study-wide context: Treatment of the treated patients consisted of oral tofacitinib, 5 to 10 mg twice daily. The authors scored treated patients' severity by affected scalp percentage.

Extracted from the samples, RNA was reverse transcribed into cDNA to serve as the sequencing template. TCRdb keeps only in-frame clones here, not all; method: immunoSEQ multiplex PCR. The profile shows about 97,000 clones, around 60% of them singletons. Treatment reported: oral pan-JAK inhibitor, 5-10 mg twice daily. Punch biopsies of lesional scalp, plus peripheral blood, were taken from alopecia areata patients. Study conclusions and caveats: Many expanded lesional clones remained in scalp and blood on tofacitinib.

Unmatched junction bases numbered 10, after V lost 5 bases and J lost 5 bases. Germline-derived CDR1 and CDR2 are SEHNR and FQNEAQ (reference sequence). This CDR3 has 15 amino acids. The chain couples TRBV7-9 to TRBJ2-7, with 9 positions matching TRBD1. This TCR came from a human donor with alopecia areata. The source was CD8+ T cells sorted from blood, collected at approximately week 56, from a patient treated with tofacitinib. This CDR3 reads CASSGRDRASHEQYF. The CDR3 DNA reads as TGTGCCAGCAGCGGCCGGGACAGGGCTTCCCACGAGCAGTACTTC.